The present T cell receptor (beta chain) was sequenced within a study of blood T cell repertoires in COVID-19. Looking at the study overall: From the United States, Italy and Spain came samples of acute and convalescent COVID-19. Sample material is recorded as cDNA or gDNA derived from T cells, B-cell-depleted T cells, or PBMCs.

Everyone who took part was roughly 18 to 100 years old, and they came from 24 US areas. The CDR3 covers 15 residues. The germline V gene encodes CDR1 ENHRY and CDR2 SYGVKD. The V gene end was trimmed by 4 bases and the J gene end by 4 bases; junction bases not matched to a gene: 5. TCRdb's table, derived via immunoSEQ multiplex PCR, lists solely in-frame clones and lacks some. There are 150,000 or so clones in the sample; roughly 80% occur only once, and about 5.7% lies in the top ten. Sequenced sample: PBMCs or T cells enriched from blood (not recorded which). The chain recombines TRBV10-3 with TRBJ2-1; TRBD2 aligns across 9 bases. The receptor was isolated from a woman aged 35 to 49 with acute COVID-19. The CDR3 DNA sequence: TGTGCCATCAGTGCGCTAGCGGGAATGTACAATGAGCAGTTCTTC. It translates to CAISALAGMYNEQFF.